The 16 T cell receptor beta chains given below trace back to one sample, sequenced in a study of T cells after yellow fever vaccination (dated by TCRdb to about 2019). To prepare the library, 5' RACE was applied. The sequencer was an Illumina HiSeq 2500. TCRdb ran its own pipeline on the public reads, namely fastp trimming at Q25 and MiXCR clone calling, and kept in-frame beta chains. Identical CDR3 proteins give one entry, which carries the most common genes and DNA. The sample profile shows about 340,000 distinct CDR3 sequences; roughly 8.7% of them were found once. Under 20% of the sample goes to the ten largest clones. Interpreted using the paper, the treatment or condition label stands for: live attenuated yellow fever vaccine strain. Sequenced here: PBMCs, sampled on the day of the first yellow fever vaccination. The receptors originated from a man younger than 35 who received the YFV17D yellow fever vaccine.

The chain links TRBV5-8 to TRBJ2-7; 9 nucleotides agree with TRBD2. V shed 5 bases and J 8 bases; nucleotides not matched to a gene: 11. The CDR3 has 14 residues. From germline, CDR1 is SGHTS and CDR2 YDEGEE. The CDR3 bases are TGTGCCAGCAGTTTACCGGGACTAGCTTCTCAGCAGTACTTC. This codes for CASSLPGLASQQYF.

The rearrangement joins TRBV5-1 to TRBJ2-1; TRBD1 might be the D (8 bases). CDR3 length: 18 residues. V gave up 4 bases and J gave up 3 bases, with 23 bases separating them. Germline lookup yields CDR1 SGHRS and CDR2 YFSETQ. The CDR3 sequence: CASSTDRGAGEIYNEQFF. The CDR3 DNA follows: TGCGCCAGCAGCACCGACAGGGGTGCGGGGGAAATCTACAATGAGCAGTTCTTC.

The gene calls are TRBV9 and TRBJ2-1; D may be TRBD2 (6 bases). V shed 4 bases and J shed 5 bases, with 13 bases lying between them. The CDR3 runs to 14 residues. Germline assignment: CDR1 SGDLS and CDR2 YYNGEE. CDR3 in DNA: TGTGCCAGCAGCACGGGACTGCCAAACAATGAGCAGTTCTTC. Translation gives CASSTGLPNNEQFF.

This clonotype was counted a single time. V usage is TRBV7-2 and J usage is TRBJ2-7; TRBD2 aligns across 9 bases. The CDR3 sequence is 14 residues long. The germline CDR1 and CDR2 sequences are SGHTA and FQGNSA. J was trimmed by 7 bases and V by 0 bases; bases with no gene match: 4. As DNA, the CDR3 is TGTGCCAGCAGCTTAGCGCGGGAGGGGCAGGAGCAGTACGTC. Translating it yields CASSLAREGQEQYV.

The chain has TRBV29-1 and TRBJ2-5; 11 bases are a match to TRBD2. V was clipped by 6 bases and J by 4 bases; unmatched bases: 10. The germline V gene has CDR1 SQVTM and CDR2 ANQGSEA. The CDR3 sequence is 15 residues long. This chain's CDR3 is CSVPGLAGGGETQYF. The DNA for the CDR3 is TGCAGCGTCCCCGGGCTAGCGGGGGGAGGAGAGACCCAGTACTTC.

The table lists this clonotype with a few counts. The DNA of the CDR3 is TGTGCCACCAGGGGGGGGACTAGCACAGATACGCAGTATTTT. Protein product: CATRGGTSTDTQYF. The chain couples TRBV24-1 to TRBJ2-3; 7 nucleotides match TRBD2. Germline trimming cut 7 bases from V and 0 bases from J; bases unmatched to any gene: 3. The germline CDR1 and CDR2 sequences are KGHDR and SFDVKD. The CDR3 has 14 residues.

This clonotype was seen a few times. The J gene is TRBJ1-1, the V gene TRBV4-3; D gene uncertain. The CDR3 is made up of 16 amino acids. CDR1 is LGHNA, CDR2 YSLEER, per germline. The ends were cut back, 1 base at V and 1 base at J, with 13 bases in the middle. The DNA of the CDR3 is TGCGCCAGCAGCCAAGGAGGTGCAGTGGAGAACACTGAAGCTTTCTTT. Translated: CASSQGGAVENTEAFF.

This clonotype has ten or more counts. The chain employs TRBV5-1 and TRBJ2-3; the D gene is possibly TRBD2 (7 bases). CDR3 size: 15 residues. Between the trimmed V and J ends, which lost 7 bases and 0 bases, there was a span of 15 bases. In germline, CDR1 is SGHRS, CDR2 YFSETQ. Written as DNA, the CDR3 is TGCGCCAGCTCTCGGGGGGCAGGGAGCACAGATACGCAGTATTTT. As protein: CASSRGAGSTDTQYF.

The chain employs TRBV5-1 and TRBJ1-3; D is perhaps TRBD1 (6 bases). The CDR3 consists of 13 residues. V lost 0 bases and J lost 8, with 9 bases in between. Germline CDR1 reads SGHRS; CDR2 reads YFSETQ. This chain's CDR3 is CASSLVPGDTIYF. Written as DNA, the CDR3 is TGCGCCAGCAGCTTGGTCCCAGGGGACACCATATATTTT.

The chain combines TRBV2 with TRBJ2-7, with D unclear. This CDR3 comprises 13 residues. Germline CDR1 SNHLY, CDR2 FYNNEI. V was clipped by 8 bases and J by 3 bases, with 14 bases between them. The CDR3 region has the DNA TGTGCCAGCTGCCGCCTGGGGTACTACGAGCAGTACGTC. Amino acids: CASCRLGYYEQYV.

There are a few counts of this clonotype. The chain employs TRBV7-9 and TRBJ2-2; TRBD1 matches 9 bases. The CDR3 spans 16 residues. Germline trimming cut 6 bases from V and 3 bases from J; bases unmatched to any gene: 8. Germline CDR1 and CDR2: SEHNR and FQNEAQ (reference sequence). CDR3 bases: TGTGCCAGCAGTCCCGACAGGGGGACTTACACCGGGGAGCTGTTTTTT. Protein: CASSPDRGTYTGELFF.

This clonotype was counted between two and nine times. V usage is TRBV7-9 and J usage is TRBJ2-5, with 9 bases that match TRBD1. Germline lookup yields CDR1 SEHNR and CDR2 FQNEAQ (reference sequence). CDR3 size: 14 residues. J gave up 5 bases and V 3 bases, and 4 bases lay outside the gene matches. CDR3 residues: CASSFGTGRETQYF. CDR3 sequence (DNA): TGTGCCAGCAGCTTCGGGACAGGGCGCGAGACCCAGTACTTC.

This sequence joins TRBV5-6 and TRBJ2-5; no clear D gene. V lost 0 bases, J lost 5 bases, and 14 bases lay in between. CDR1 and CDR2 from the germline V gene are SGHDT and YYEEEE. There are 15 residues in the CDR3. CDR3 amino acids: CASSLDFRTAETQYF. The CDR3 DNA sequence: TGTGCCAGCAGCTTGGATTTTAGGACGGCGGAGACCCAGTACTTC. Looking up the rest from reference TRBV5-6 and TRBJ2-5 gives the full variable domain: DAGVTQSPTHLIKTRGQQVTLRCSPKSGHDTVSWYQQALGQGPQFIFQYYEEEERQRGNFPDRFSGHQFPNYSSELNVNALLLGDSALYLCASSLDFRTAETQYFGPGTRLLVL.

This clonotype appeared a few times. This chain uses TRBV7-2 with TRBJ1-6; no definite D call. Germline V gives CDR1 SGHTA, CDR2 FQGNSA. CDR3 size: 15 residues. V lost 1 base, J lost 0 bases, and 4 bases lay in between. This chain's CDR3 is CASSLVGSYNSPLHF. The CDR3 region has the DNA TGTGCCAGCAGCTTAGTGGGCTCCTATAATTCACCCCTCCACTTT.

This clonotype was seen only a few times. The chain joins TRBV27 to TRBJ2-3; no clear D. The germline CDR1 and CDR2 sequences are MNHEY and SMNVEV (reference sequence). The CDR3 covers 14 residues. Between the trimmed V and J ends, which lost 4 bases and 2 bases, there was a span of 10 bases. In nucleotides, the CDR3 is TGTGCCAGCAGTTCATCTGTACCCACAGATACGCAGTATTTT. Residues: CASSSSVPTDTQYF.

This clonotype was counted a single time. This rearrangement joins TRBV5-5 to TRBJ2-3; D is undetermined. The CDR3 sequence is 14 residues long. CDR1 and CDR2 (germline): SGHKS, YYEKEE (reference sequence). With 0 bases removed from V and 4 bases from J, the gap between germline ends came to 9 bases. CDR3 residues: CASSLGQSPDTQYF. The CDR3 DNA reads TGTGCCAGCAGCTTGGGGCAGAGTCCAGATACGCAGTATTTT.